The 29 T cell receptor beta chains given below trace back to one sample, sequenced in a study of HIV-infected patients and healthy controls. All unsorted peripheral T cells were captured because whole blood was used without fractionation. Alpha and beta constant-region primers primed reverse transcription of around 550 ng RNA. Alpha and beta chain libraries were made separately by chain-specific third strand synthesis with multiplexing indices. TCRdb used MiXCR to reprocess the 5' RACE reads, holding one entry per CDR3 protein. Among under 25,000 distinct CDR3 sequences listed, 8.9% were seen once. Material for sequencing was blood. Receptors originate from an adult in good health.

In its sample, this clonotype ranks as medium-sized (0.01 to 0.1%). The rearrangement uses TRBV12-3 or TRBV12-4 and TRBJ2-2; perhaps TRBD1 as D (6 bases). This CDR3 spans 13 amino acids. Trimming removed 5 bases at V and 6 bases at J, with 10 bases between. CDR3 nucleotides: TGTGCCAGCAGTCTCAGGGGCTCCGGGGAGCTGTTTTTT. Translating gives CASSLRGSGELFF.

This clonotype has ten or more counts. The gene calls are TRBV6-2 or TRBV6-3 and TRBJ2-2; D is unclear. Germline CDR1 reads MNHEY; CDR2 reads SVGEGT. Trimming took off 6 bases at V and 0 bases at J, with 14 bases between the two ends. The CDR3 extends over 16 amino acids. CDR3 bases: TGTGCCAGCAGAAACTACCAGTTAGCGAACACCGGGGAGCTGTTTTTT. It translates to CASRNYQLANTGELFF.

This clonotype occurred many times. The chain combines TRBV20-1 with TRBJ2-7; D remains unclear. Per the germline V gene, CDR1 is DFQATT and CDR2 is SNEGSKA (reference sequence). CDR3 length equals 12 residues. V lost 6 bases and J lost 2, with 11 bases in between. The CDR3 sequence: CSAKASTYEQYF. The CDR3 DNA is TGCAGTGCCAAGGCAAGTACCTACGAGCAGTACTTC.

The V and J genes are TRBV12-3 or TRBV12-4 and TRBJ2-3; possibly TRBD1 for D (5 bases). Deletions cut 6 bases from V and 0 bases from J, with 13 bases between. The CDR3 has 15 residues. The CDR3 nucleotides are TGTGCCAGCAGCCCCCGGCGGACAAGCACAGATACGCAGTATTTT. Amino acids: CASSPRRTSTDTQYF.

This clonotype showed up just a few times. The chain uses TRBV12-3 or TRBV12-4 and TRBJ2-2, with D unresolved. The V gene lost 4 bases and the J gene lost 5 bases, with 11 bases spanning the gap. This CDR3 has 14 residues. For the CDR3, the DNA is TGTGCCAGCAGTTACCCGTCGTGGACCGGGGAGCTGTTTTTT. Its translation is CASSYPSWTGELFF.

This clonotype was recorded at least ten times. This chain connects TRBV7-9 to TRBJ1-6; no clear D gene. The CDR3 spans 11 residues. V lost 5 bases and J 15 bases, leaving 11 bases between the germline ends. The germline gives CDR1 SEHNR, CDR2 FQNEAQ (reference sequence). CDR3 sequence: CASSREVNLHF. CDR3 DNA: TGTGCCAGCAGCCGGGAGGTAAACCTCCACTTT.

There are many counts of this clonotype. J is TRBJ2-1 and V is TRBV6-2 or TRBV6-3; the D gene is possibly TRBD2 (5 bases). V shed 0 bases and J shed 4 bases, with 19 bases lying between them. The CDR3 sequence is 18 residues long. Per germline, CDR1 MNHEY and CDR2 SVGEGT. The CDR3, as DNA: TGTGCCAGCAGTTACTCGATTCAAGGCGGGCGGCTTTACAATGAGCAGTTCTTC. Its translation: CASSYSIQGGRLYNEQFF.

This clonotype was seen ten or more times. V is TRBV20-1 and J is TRBJ2-7; 7 nucleotides match TRBD2. Germline V gene lookup returns CDR1 DFQATT and CDR2 SNEGSKA (reference sequence). The J segment lost 4 bases and the V segment lost 6 bases, leaving 12 bases of the junction unmatched. This CDR3 spans 14 amino acids. CDR3 coding DNA: TGCAGTGCAAATGGGGGGAGGGCCTGGTACGAGCAGTACTTC. Its protein is CSANGGRAWYEQYF.

This clonotype appeared a few times. Its ends do not fully match the called genes, so a read error is possible. This chain's CDR3 is CSASLGGRTDTQYF. The CDR3 nucleotides are TGCAGTGCTAGTTTGGGGGGCCGCACGGATACGCAGTATTTT. The rearrangement uses TRBV20-1 and TRBJ2-3; possibly TRBD1 or TRBD2 for D (6 bases each). The germline gives CDR1 DFQATT, CDR2 SNEGSKA (reference sequence). This CDR3 is 14 amino acids long.

The genes are TRBV28 and TRBJ2-5; 9 bases are shared with TRBD2. Losses at the gene ends were 4 bases for V and 2 bases for J; bases not matched to a gene: 5. Germline CDR1 MDHEN, CDR2 SYDVKM. The CDR3 contains 15 residues. The CDR3 sequence is CASSSPAGGQETQYF. In DNA form, the CDR3 reads TGTGCCAGCAGTTCACCAGCGGGAGGACAAGAGACCCAGTACTTC.

At least ten counts were recorded for this clonotype. V is TRBV12-3 or TRBV12-4 and J is TRBJ1-6; D is possibly TRBD1 (5 bases). The germline V and J ends were trimmed by 4 bases and 4 bases, with 14 bases remaining between them. The CDR3 is made up of 16 amino acids. CDR3 region: CASSSSSGAYNSPLHF. CDR3 DNA: TGTGCCAGCAGTTCAAGCAGTGGGGCATATAATTCACCCCTCCACTTT.

This clonotype was observed at least ten times. The chain has TRBV6-5 and TRBJ2-7; the D gene is possibly TRBD1 (6 bases). The V end was cut by 6 bases, the J end by 6 bases, with 15 bases between. Germline-derived CDR1 and CDR2 are MNHEY and SVGAGI. CDR3 length: 13 amino acids. The CDR3 region has the DNA TGTGCCAGCAGCATCGGGACATCTTTCGAGCAGTACTTC. This translates into CASSIGTSFEQYF.

This clonotype was found many times. The CDR3 DNA is TGTGCCAGCAGCTTAGCGGGGGACAATAGGCATCAGCCCCAGCATTTT. It translates to CASSLAGDNRHQPQHF. This chain connects TRBV7-8 to TRBJ1-5; TRBD1 is a possible D gene (6 bases). Trimming stripped 0 bases from V and 5 bases from J, with 14 bases between. The length of the CDR3 is 16 residues. The V gene's germline CDR1 is SGHVS and CDR2 FQNEAQ.

This clonotype has a count of ten or more. This chain links TRBV12-3 or TRBV12-4 with TRBJ1-1, with a weak D call TRBD1 (5 bases). V gave up 7 bases and J gave up 5 bases, with 14 bases separating them. CDR3 size: 13 residues. CDR3 protein: CASKRVRATEAFF. CDR3 coding DNA: TGTGCCAGCAAACGGGTCAGGGCTACTGAAGCTTTCTTT.

The CDR3 DNA is TGTGCCAGCAGTTTAGTTACTGCCGATACGCAGTATTTT. It codes for CASSLVTADTQYF. This chain connects TRBV28 to TRBJ2-3; unclear D gene. V was trimmed by 2 bases and J by 6 bases, leaving 9 bases between them. The germline gives CDR1 MDHEN, CDR2 SYDVKM. This CDR3 comprises 13 residues.

This clonotype was seen ten or more times. The chain combines TRBV28 with TRBJ2-1; D might be TRBD1 (5 bases). Germline V gene lookup returns CDR1 MDHEN and CDR2 SYDVKM. With 5 bases removed from V and 3 bases from J, the gap between germline ends came to 14 bases. This CDR3 contains 15 residues. The CDR3 loop reads CASSVRVPGYNEQFF. CDR3 nucleotides: TGTGCCAGCAGTGTCAGGGTGCCCGGCTACAATGAGCAGTTCTTC. The whole variable domain, remainder taken from reference TRBV28 and TRBJ2-1, is DVKVTQSSRYLVKRTGEKVFLECVQDMDHENMFWYRQDPGLGLRLIYFSYDVKMKEKGDIPEGYSVSREKKERFSLILESASTNQTSMYLCASSVRVPGYNEQFFGPGTRLTVL.

This clonotype came up many times. The chain joins TRBV28 to TRBJ2-5; D uncertain. The CDR3 totals 11 residues. Germline loops: CDR1 MDHEN, CDR2 SYDVKM. Trimming took off 3 bases at V and 9 bases at J, with 8 bases between the two ends. The DNA of the CDR3 is TGTGCCAGCAGTTTCGCCCTGGCCCAGTACTTC. Protein: CASSFALAQYF.

As DNA, the CDR3 is TGTGCCAGCAGCGTAGTACCGGGAGTCTACAATGAGCAGTTCTTC. Its translation is CASSVVPGVYNEQFF. V usage is TRBV9 and J usage is TRBJ2-1; D possibly corresponds to TRBD2 (6 bases). The germline V and J ends were trimmed by 0 bases and 3 bases, with 10 bases remaining between them. Germline-derived CDR1 and CDR2 are SGDLS and YYNGEE. The CDR3 consists of 15 residues.

The rearrangement joins TRBV29-1 to TRBJ2-2, with D perhaps TRBD2 (6 bases). The CDR3 totals 13 residues. Trimming cost V 7 bases and J 1 base, with 10 bases left between them. Germline-derived CDR1 and CDR2 are SQVTM and ANQGSEA. CDR3 region: CSARRVNTGELFF. CDR3 nucleotides: TGCAGCGCCCGGAGGGTGAACACCGGGGAGCTGTTTTTT.

This clonotype was detected many times. The rearrangement joins TRBV27 to TRBJ2-7; the match to TRBD1 covers 12 bases. Germline-derived CDR1 and CDR2 are MNHEY and SMNVEV (reference sequence). This CDR3 contains 15 residues. V lost 8 bases and J lost 5; bases outside the gene matches: 10. The CDR3 loop is CASSSVGTGGHEQYF. In DNA, the CDR3 is TGTGCCAGCTCTTCTGTCGGGACAGGGGGCCACGAGCAGTACTTC.

This clonotype appeared many times. The V gene is TRBV27, the J gene TRBJ1-5, with no clear D. V was cut by 5 bases and J by 6 bases, with 20 bases left in between. The CDR3 runs to 16 residues. Germline CDR1 reads MNHEY; CDR2 reads SMNVEV (reference sequence). The CDR3 loop is CASSPAELALGQPQHF. For the CDR3, the DNA is TGTGCCAGCAGTCCGGCCGAATTGGCCTTGGGTCAGCCCCAGCATTTT.

This chain links TRBV11-2 with TRBJ2-7; D is undetermined. Germline CDR1 is SGHAT and CDR2 is FQNNGV. This CDR3 has 15 amino acids. V lost 3 bases, J lost 6 bases, and 18 bases lay in between. CDR3 DNA: TGTGCCAGCAGCTTGGAGAACTGGGCTCCTACCGAGCAGTACTTC. Protein product: CASSLENWAPTEQYF.

By frequency in the sample, this clonotype is medium-sized. V gene TRBV6-2 or TRBV6-3 combines with J gene TRBJ2-3, with a tentative D call TRBD1 (6 bases). Germline CDR1 and CDR2: MNHEY and SVGEGT. With 6 bases removed from V and 8 bases from J, the gap between germline ends came to 21 bases. The CDR3 length is 15 residues. Here the CDR3 reads CASSSPTGIFPTQYF. CDR3 nucleotides: TGTGCCAGCAGCTCACCAACAGGGATTTTTCCTACGCAGTATTTT.

This clonotype appeared many times. The chain couples TRBV30 to TRBJ2-1; 7 bases are shared with TRBD2. The germline V gene has CDR1 GTSNPN and CDR2 SVGIG (reference sequence). This CDR3 comprises 15 residues. V shed 4 bases and J 7 bases; nucleotides not matched to a gene: 13. For the CDR3, the DNA is TGTGCCTGGAAGGCCCCCGGGACTAAACTTAATGAGCAGTTCTTC. Protein product: CAWKAPGTKLNEQFF.

By frequency in the sample, this clonotype is medium-sized. V and J are TRBV5-6 and TRBJ2-1; D ambiguous. Germline lookup yields CDR1 SGHDT and CDR2 YYEEEE. The CDR3 runs 16 residues. V lost 0 bases and J 0 bases, leaving 10 bases between the germline ends. This CDR3 is CASSLVSGSSYNEQFF. The CDR3 DNA sequence: TGTGCCAGCAGCTTGGTATCGGGCAGCTCCTACAATGAGCAGTTCTTC.

This clonotype is labeled medium-sized. The chain uses TRBV10-3 and TRBJ2-1, with 9 nucleotides matching TRBD2. Germline values: CDR1 ENHRY, CDR2 SYGVKD. This CDR3 spans 15 amino acids. J lost 7 bases, V lost 4 bases, and 8 bases had no gene match. CDR3 sequence reads: CAISVLAGGRNEQFF. In DNA, the CDR3 is TGTGCCATCAGTGTATTGGCGGGAGGGCGTAATGAGCAGTTCTTC.

The table lists this clonotype with many counts. The genes are TRBV19 and TRBJ1-5, with TRBD1 matching over 7 bases. The trim removed 5 bases at V and 4 bases at J, leaving 5 bases unmatched. CDR3 size: 14 residues. The V gene's germline CDR1 is LNHDA and CDR2 SQIVND (reference sequence). CDR3 nucleotides: TGTGCCAGTAGTGACAGGGACCTGAATCAGCCCCAGCATTTT. Amino acids: CASSDRDLNQPQHF.

This clonotype came up many times. The chain carries TRBV29-1 and TRBJ1-2; perhaps TRBD1 as D (6 bases). V was clipped by 2 bases and J by 3 bases, with 10 bases between them. This CDR3 is built from 13 residues. Germline values: CDR1 SQVTM, CDR2 ANQGSEA. CDR3 region: CSVERTDYYGYTF. Here the CDR3 DNA reads TGCAGCGTTGAAAGGACAGACTACTATGGCTACACCTTC.

In this sample, this clonotype turned up many times. This chain joins TRBV5-1 and TRBJ2-3; D not certain. The CDR3 loop spans 15 amino acids. Germline V gene sequence: CDR1 SGHRS, CDR2 YFSETQ. Trimming removed 3 bases from V and 5 bases from J, with 16 bases in between. This chain's CDR3 is CASSSPGHKGDTQYF. CDR3 sequence (DNA): TGCGCCAGCAGCTCTCCGGGCCACAAGGGAGATACGCAGTATTTT.